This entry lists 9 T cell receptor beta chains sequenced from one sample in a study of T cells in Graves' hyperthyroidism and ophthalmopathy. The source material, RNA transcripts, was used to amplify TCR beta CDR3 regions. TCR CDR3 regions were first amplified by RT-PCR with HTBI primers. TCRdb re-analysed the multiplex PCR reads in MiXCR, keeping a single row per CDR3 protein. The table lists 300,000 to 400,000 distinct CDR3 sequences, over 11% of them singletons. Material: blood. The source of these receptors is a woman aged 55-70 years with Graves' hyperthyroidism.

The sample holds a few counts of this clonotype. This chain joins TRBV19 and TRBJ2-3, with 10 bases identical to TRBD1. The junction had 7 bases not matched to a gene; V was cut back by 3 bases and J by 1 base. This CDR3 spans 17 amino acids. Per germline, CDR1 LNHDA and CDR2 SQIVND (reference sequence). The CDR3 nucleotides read TGTGCCAGTAGTATGGGACAGGGGAGTCGCGGCACAGATACGCAGTATTTT. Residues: CASSMGQGSRGTDTQYF. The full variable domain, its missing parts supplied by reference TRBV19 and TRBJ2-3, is DGGITQSPKYLFRKEGQNVTLSCEQNLNHDAMYWYRQDPGQGLRLIYYSQIVNDFQKGDIAEGYSVSREKKESFPLTVTSAQKNPTAFYLCASSMGQGSRGTDTQYFGPGTRLTVL.

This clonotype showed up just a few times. This CDR3 reads CATSALRLRGQGDTGELFF. The CDR3 bases are TGTGCCACCAGTGCTCTTCGACTCAGGGGACAGGGAGACACCGGGGAGCTGTTTTTT. The rearrangement links TRBV24-1 to TRBJ2-2, with TRBD1 matching 9 bases. The CDR3 is 19 residues long. Germline values: CDR1 KGHDR, CDR2 SFDVKD. V trimming: 5 bases; J trimming: 3 bases; junction bases outside the gene matches: 15.

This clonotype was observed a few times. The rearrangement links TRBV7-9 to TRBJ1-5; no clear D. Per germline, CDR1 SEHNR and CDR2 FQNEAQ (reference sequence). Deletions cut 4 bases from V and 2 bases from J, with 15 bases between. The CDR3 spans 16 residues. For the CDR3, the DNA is TGTGCCAGCAGCTCTAGCGGAGGACCGCGCAATCAGCCCCAGCATTTT. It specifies CASSSSGGPRNQPQHF.

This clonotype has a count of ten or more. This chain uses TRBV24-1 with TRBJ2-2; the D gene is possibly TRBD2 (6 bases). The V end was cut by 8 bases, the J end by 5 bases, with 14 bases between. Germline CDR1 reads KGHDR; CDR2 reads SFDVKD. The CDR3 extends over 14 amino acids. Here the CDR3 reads CATNTGTSTGELFF. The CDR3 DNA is TGTGCCACCAATACCGGGACTTCTACCGGGGAGCTGTTTTTT.

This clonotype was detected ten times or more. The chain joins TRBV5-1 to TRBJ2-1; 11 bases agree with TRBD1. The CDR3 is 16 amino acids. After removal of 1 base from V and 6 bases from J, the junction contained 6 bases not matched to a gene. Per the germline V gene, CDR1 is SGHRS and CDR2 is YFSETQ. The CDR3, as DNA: TGCGCCAGCAGCTTGCGTCCCGGGACAGGGGGCAATGAGCAGTTCTTC. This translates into CASSLRPGTGGNEQFF.

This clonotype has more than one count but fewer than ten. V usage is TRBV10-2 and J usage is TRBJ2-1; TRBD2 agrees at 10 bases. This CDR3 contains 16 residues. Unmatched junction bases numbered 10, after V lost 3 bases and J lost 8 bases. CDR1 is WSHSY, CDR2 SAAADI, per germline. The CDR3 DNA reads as TGCGCCAGCAGTGACGGTGGTACTAGCGGGAATGATGAGCAGTTCTTC. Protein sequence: CASSDGGTSGNDEQFF.

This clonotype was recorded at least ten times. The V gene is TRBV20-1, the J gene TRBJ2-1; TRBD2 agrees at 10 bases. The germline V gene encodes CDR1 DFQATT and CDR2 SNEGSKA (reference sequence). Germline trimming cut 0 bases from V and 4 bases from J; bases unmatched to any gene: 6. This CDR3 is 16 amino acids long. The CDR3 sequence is CSARDPTSGAYNEQFF. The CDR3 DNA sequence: TGCAGTGCTAGAGACCCCACTAGCGGGGCATACAATGAGCAGTTCTTC.

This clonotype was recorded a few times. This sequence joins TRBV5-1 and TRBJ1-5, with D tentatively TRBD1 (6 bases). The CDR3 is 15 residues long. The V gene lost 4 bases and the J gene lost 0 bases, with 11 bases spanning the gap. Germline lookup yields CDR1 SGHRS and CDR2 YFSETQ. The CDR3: CASSRGGDSNQPQHF. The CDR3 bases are TGCGCCAGCAGCAGGGGGGGGGATAGCAATCAGCCCCAGCATTTT.

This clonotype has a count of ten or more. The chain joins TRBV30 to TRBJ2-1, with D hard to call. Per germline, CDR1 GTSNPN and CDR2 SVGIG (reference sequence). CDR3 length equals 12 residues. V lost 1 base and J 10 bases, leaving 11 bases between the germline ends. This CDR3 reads CAWSEGPGEQFF. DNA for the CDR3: TGTGCCTGGAGTGAGGGCCCTGGGGAGCAGTTCTTC.